The 7 T cell receptor beta chains presented below share a single source sample, sequenced in a study of CD8 T cells in Susac syndrome. The RNA, about 0.5 to 1 ug, was put through reverse transcription using random hexamers. TCRdb reprocessed the immunoSEQ multiplex PCR reads via MiXCR and lists one record per CDR3 protein. This sample has around 190,000 distinct CDR3 sequences, with 93% found just once. The sequenced sample consisted of CD4+ T cells from PBMCs. These receptor sequences come from a human donor in good health.

This chain links TRBV5-1 with TRBJ2-1; D is undetermined. V dropped 6 bases and J dropped 0 bases, with 10 bases sitting between them. Germline assignment: CDR1 SGHRS and CDR2 YFSETQ. The CDR3 runs 14 residues. The CDR3 region is CASKGASSYNEQFF. As DNA, the CDR3 is TGCGCCAGCAAGGGCGCAAGCTCCTACAATGAGCAGTTCTTC.

This clonotype was counted only a few times. V usage is TRBV3-1 and J usage is TRBJ1-3, with a possible D match to TRBD1 (5 bases). The CDR3 is 15 residues long. The V gene's germline CDR1 is LGHDT and CDR2 YNNKEL (reference sequence). V dropped 0 bases and J dropped 1 base, with 7 bases sitting between them. CDR3 in amino acids: CASSQEGGSGNTIYF. The CDR3 region has the DNA TGTGCCAGCAGCCAAGAGGGGGGGTCTGGAAACACCATATATTTT.

The chain joins TRBV6-5 to TRBJ2-1, with a tentative D call TRBD1 (6 bases). This CDR3 comprises 14 residues. V lost 4 bases and J lost 3, with 10 bases in between. CDR1 MNHEY and CDR2 SVGAGI come from the germline V gene. The CDR3 nucleotides read TGTGCCAGCAGTTCGGGGACACACTACAATGAGCAGTTCTTC. Translated, it gives CASSSGTHYNEQFF.

The chain joins TRBV19 to TRBJ1-2; tentative D call: TRBD1 (6 bases). V lost 3 bases to trimming and J lost 8 bases, with 22 bases between them. The germline gives CDR1 LNHDA, CDR2 SQIVND (reference sequence). This CDR3 contains 16 residues. Here the CDR3 reads CASSIGSDRSSGGYTF. The CDR3 nucleotides are TGTGCCAGTAGTATCGGGTCGGACAGATCCTCCGGGGGCTACACCTTC. The full variable domain, its missing parts supplied by reference TRBV19 and TRBJ1-2, is DGGITQSPKYLFRKEGQNVTLSCEQNLNHDAMYWYRQDPGQGLRLIYYSQIVNDFQKGDIAEGYSVSREKKESFPLTVTSAQKNPTAFYLCASSIGSDRSSGGYTFGSGTRLTVV.

V usage is TRBV2 and J usage is TRBJ1-4; D not certain. The germline V gene has CDR1 SNHLY and CDR2 FYNNEI. This CDR3 spans 14 amino acids. Trimming left V 2 bases short and J 0 bases short, with 4 bases between. CDR3 nucleotides: TGTGCCAGCAGTGAAATTTCAACTAATGAAAAACTGTTTTTT. It codes for CASSEISTNEKLFF.

CDR3 protein: CASSLSWGSYGYTF. The CDR3 DNA reads as TGTGCCAGCAGCTTATCGTGGGGCAGCTATGGCTACACCTTC. The chain has TRBV7-2 and TRBJ1-2; D might be TRBD1 (5 bases). Trimming took off 2 bases at V and 4 bases at J, with 11 bases between the two ends. Germline-derived CDR1 and CDR2 are SGHTA and FQGNSA. This CDR3 contains 14 residues.

A note on this clonotype: The DNA is left out, because the CDR3 cannot be placed on it with certainty; the CDR3 is given as TCRdb lists it. The rearrangement uses TRBV12-3 or TRBV12-4 and TRBJ2-6. The CDR3 comprises 17 residues, both ends counted. CDR3 protein: CASILGLSYSGANVLTF.